What follows are 23 T cell receptor beta chains derived from one specimen sequenced in a study of PD-1 blockade in classical Hodgkin lymphoma (dated by TCRdb to about 2020). The intended sense of this specimen's time point label: cycle 1 day 1 (C1D1), immediately before nivolumab initiation. All trial patients had relapsed after autologous stem cell transplantation, with cohorts A, B and C differing in prior brentuximab vedotin exposure. Using a Miltenyi CD4+ T cell isolation kit, CD4+ T cells were purified from thawed PBMCs through magnetic negative selection. The protocol used for the library was the immunoSEQ multiplex PCR assay. TCRdb holds this immuneACCESS table with in-frame rearrangements only. Some clones are missing; in checked studies, unresolved V genes explain under half, and the rest has no known cause. The sample table records 30,000 or so clones; around 90% of these occur just once. More than 0.2% of the sample rests with the top ten.

Sequenced material: CD4+ T cells from blood, taken at baseline. The receptors were gathered from a human donor with classical Hodgkin lymphoma.

Only one count was recorded for this clone. The rearrangement joins TRBV5-1 to TRBJ2-1, with 8 bases lining up with TRBD2. Looked up from germline, CDR1 is SGHRS and CDR2 is YFSETQ. This CDR3 comprises 15 residues. The V and J ends lost 1 base and 4 bases, in that order; junction bases with no gene match: 4. The DNA for the CDR3 is TGCGCCAGCAGCTTGACTAGCGGATCGTACAATGAGCAGTTCTTC. Amino acids: CASSLTSGSYNEQFF.

This chain connects TRBV2 to TRBJ2-1, with D unresolved. Between the trimmed V and J ends, which lost 7 bases and 9 bases, there was a span of 16 bases. In germline, CDR1 is SNHLY, CDR2 FYNNEI. The CDR3 is 13 residues long. In nucleotides, the CDR3 is TGTGCCAGCATTCCCCTAGGATCGGCTGAGCAGTTCTTC. Amino acids: CASIPLGSAEQFF.

This sequence joins TRBV30 and TRBJ1-6; the D gene is possibly TRBD1 (6 bases). Germline V gives CDR1 GTSNPN, CDR2 SVGIG (reference sequence). V was shortened by 6 bases and J by 8 bases, with 17 bases between the two germline ends. The CDR3 spans 14 residues. This chain's CDR3 is CACPATGWDSPLHF. CDR3 nucleotides: TGTGCCTGCCCAGCCACAGGGTGGGATTCACCCCTCCACTTT. The whole variable domain, filled in from reference TRBV30 and TRBJ1-6, reads SQTIHQWPATLVQPVGSPLSLECTVEGTSNPNLYWYRQAAGRGLQLLFYSVGIGQISSEVPQNLSASRPQDRQFILSSKKLLLSDSGFYLCACPATGWDSPLHFGNGTRLTVT.

The rearrangement uses TRBV5-4 and TRBJ2-7; tentatively, D is TRBD1 (9 bases). Per germline, CDR1 SGHNT and CDR2 YYREEE (reference sequence). V lost 5 bases and J lost 6, with 36 bases in between. This CDR3 comprises 20 residues. The CDR3 region has the DNA TGTGCCAGCAGTTCCCAGGCGGGGGGCCGTGGACAGGGGACTCCGCGCGAGCAGTACTTC. It yields the protein CASSSQAGGRGQGTPREQYF.

This chain uses TRBV4-2 with TRBJ2-1, with TRBD2 identical over 10 bases. CDR1 is LGHNA and CDR2 is YNFKEQ in the germline V gene. The CDR3 covers 15 residues. Trimming at V came to 2 bases and at J to 5 bases, leaving 3 bases not matched to a gene. The CDR3 is CASSQLGLADNEQFF. CDR3 nucleotides: TGTGCCAGCAGCCAATTAGGACTAGCGGACAATGAGCAGTTCTTC.

The V call is TRBV5-1, the J call TRBJ1-1; D remains ambiguous. The CDR3 runs to 12 residues. Germline values: CDR1 SGHRS, CDR2 YFSETQ. V lost 2 bases, J lost 7 bases, and 9 bases lay in between. Here the CDR3 reads CASSFGRNEAFF. CDR3 DNA sequence: TGCGCCAGCAGCTTTGGACGGAATGAAGCTTTCTTT.

The V call is TRBV15, the J call TRBJ1-2; D call uncertain. The V gene lost 5 bases and the J gene lost 5 bases, with 9 bases spanning the gap. The CDR3 contains 12 residues. Germline V gene lookup returns CDR1 LNHNV and CDR2 YYDKDF (reference sequence). CDR3 amino acids: CATSGEIYGYTF. CDR3 DNA: TGTGCCACCAGCGGCGAAATTTATGGCTACACCTTC.

The chain couples TRBV19 to TRBJ2-7; no clear D. CDR3 length: 13 residues. CDR1 and CDR2 (germline): LNHDA, SQIVND (reference sequence). V lost 0 bases to trimming and J lost 2 bases, with 5 bases between them. The CDR3 DNA sequence: TGTGCCAGTAGTATAGACAGGACCTACGAGCAGTACTTC. This encodes CASSIDRTYEQYF.

The chain combines TRBV4-1 with TRBJ2-3; the D gene is possibly TRBD2 (6 bases). The germline V and J ends were trimmed by 5 bases and 2 bases, with 20 bases remaining between them. Germline loops: CDR1 MGHRA, CDR2 YSYEKL. This CDR3 spans 17 amino acids. The CDR3 here is CASSSRSFWDSTDTQYF. The CDR3 DNA is TGCGCCAGCAGCTCAAGGAGCTTCTGGGACTCCACAGATACGCAGTATTTT.

V gene TRBV7-8 combines with J gene TRBJ1-1, with D possibly being TRBD1 (6 bases). Germline V gene lookup returns CDR1 SGHVS and CDR2 FQNEAQ. Trimming stripped 1 base from V and 0 bases from J, with 18 bases between. The CDR3 has 18 residues. The CDR3 coding sequence is TGTGCCAGCAGCTTAGTTAGGGGGGGCAGCCGGGTGAACACTGAAGCTTTCTTT. It translates to CASSLVRGGSRVNTEAFF.

The chain uses TRBV11-2 and TRBJ1-3; a weak D match, TRBD1 (6 bases). With 5 bases removed from V and 2 bases from J, the gap between germline ends came to 10 bases. Germline CDR1 reads SGHAT; CDR2 reads FQNNGV. This CDR3 has 14 amino acids. The CDR3 nucleotides are TGTGCCAGCAGCCCAGCAGGGGCTGGAAACACCATATATTTT. Its translation is CASSPAGAGNTIYF. Full variable domain (outside the CDR3, taken from reference TRBV11-2 and TRBJ1-3): EAGVAQSPRYKIIEKRQSVAFWCNPISGHATLYWYQQILGQGPKLLIQFQNNGVVDDSQLPKDRFSAERLKGVDSTLKIQPAKLEDSAVYLCASSPAGAGNTIYFGEGSWLTVV.

This clone was seen more than once but under ten times. This chain connects TRBV10-3 to TRBJ1-1, with unresolved D. V lost 0 bases and J lost 5, with 10 bases in between. The CDR3 runs to 14 residues. Germline V gene sequence: CDR1 ENHRY, CDR2 SYGVKD. CDR3 sequence: CAISESGLGTEAFF. CDR3 nucleotides: TGTGCCATCAGTGAGTCGGGCTTAGGGACTGAAGCTTTCTTT.

This clone is a singleton in its sample. The CDR3 reads CSARQQETQYF. In nucleotides, the CDR3 is TGCAGTGCTAGACAGCAAGAGACCCAGTACTTC. V gene TRBV20-1 combines with J gene TRBJ2-5; D gene ambiguous. This CDR3 region has 11 residues. Germline-derived CDR1 and CDR2 are DFQATT and SNEGSKA (reference sequence). The V gene lost 2 bases and the J gene lost 2 bases, with 3 bases spanning the gap.

The chain joins TRBV5-6 to TRBJ2-1, with a possible D match to TRBD2 (6 bases). Germline CDR1 SGHDT, CDR2 YYEEEE. The CDR3 loop spans 16 amino acids. Trimming took off 4 bases at V and 8 bases at J, with 22 bases between the two ends. This CDR3 is CASSAISGGDLYEQFF. DNA for the CDR3: TGTGCCAGCAGCGCGATTTCAGGAGGGGATTTGTATGAGCAGTTCTTC.

The chain has TRBV6-8 and TRBJ1-2; 7 positions match TRBD1. CDR1 is MNHGY and CDR2 is SAAAGT in the germline V gene. The CDR3 extends over 18 amino acids. The junction had 21 bases not matched to a gene; V was cut back by 7 bases and J by 4 bases. The CDR3 loop is CASNRKHLTNRGGYGYTF. DNA for the CDR3: TGTGCCAGCAATAGAAAACATCTCACGAACAGGGGTGGCTATGGCTACACCTTC.

J is TRBJ2-1 and V is TRBV11-2, with 9 bases identical to TRBD2. Germline-derived CDR1 and CDR2 are SGHAT and FQNNGV. The CDR3 covers 15 residues. J was trimmed by 8 bases and V by 4 bases; bases with no gene match: 9. CDR3 loop: CASSSLAGRLHEQFF. Here the CDR3 DNA reads TGTGCCAGCAGCTCCCTAGCGGGAAGGCTGCATGAGCAGTTCTTC. Combining the CDR3 with reference TRBV11-2 and TRBJ2-1 gives the whole variable domain EAGVAQSPRYKIIEKRQSVAFWCNPISGHATLYWYQQILGQGPKLLIQFQNNGVVDDSQLPKDRFSAERLKGVDSTLKIQPAKLEDSAVYLCASSSLAGRLHEQFFGPGTRLTVL.

The chain carries TRBV6-4 and TRBJ1-5, with TRBD1 identical over 10 bases. The V and J ends lost 6 bases and 6 bases, in that order; junction bases with no gene match: 8. Germline V gene lookup returns CDR1 MRHNA and CDR2 SNTAGT. This CDR3 has 15 residues. Here the CDR3 DNA reads TGTGCCAGCAGAGCCGGGACAGGGGAGGTTCAGCCCCAGCATTTT. The encoded protein is CASRAGTGEVQPQHF.

This sequence joins TRBV7-9 and TRBJ2-1; 11 nucleotides line up with TRBD2. J lost 7 bases, V lost 5 bases, and 10 bases had no gene match. The CDR3 covers 16 residues. From germline, CDR1 is SEHNR and CDR2 FQNEAQ (reference sequence). CDR3 region: CASSKPTSGILNEQFF. The CDR3 DNA follows: TGTGCCAGCAGCAAACCGACTAGCGGGATTTTGAATGAGCAGTTCTTC.

This chain uses TRBV7-9 with TRBJ1-3, with D unresolved. Germline V CDR1 and CDR2: SEHNR, FQNEAQ (reference sequence). This CDR3 is built from 14 residues. Trimming removed 8 bases at V and 0 bases at J, with 11 bases between. CDR3 protein: CASSPLSSGNTIYF. In DNA, the CDR3 is TGTGCCAGCTCCCCCCTGAGCTCTGGAAACACCATATATTTT.

This clone was seen a handful of times. The V and J genes are TRBV10-2 and TRBJ2-7; D is uncertain. This CDR3 spans 14 amino acids. Germline lookup yields CDR1 WSHSY and CDR2 SAAADI. Trimming cost V 7 bases and J 0 bases, with 13 bases left between them. CDR3 nucleotide sequence: TGCGCCAGCATACCCCAGGTAGGCTCCTACGAGCAGTACTTC. Encoded protein: CASIPQVGSYEQYF.

The chain has TRBV6-1 and TRBJ1-5; D is unclear. Trimming stripped 6 bases from V and 4 bases from J, with 7 bases between. The germline V gene encodes CDR1 MNHNS and CDR2 SASEGT. This CDR3 comprises 12 residues. Here the CDR3 reads CASSPMNQPQHF. The CDR3 DNA reads as TGTGCCAGCAGCCCGATGAATCAGCCCCAGCATTTT.

This chain connects TRBV19 to TRBJ2-3; 12 nucleotides match TRBD2. Germline CDR1 and CDR2: LNHDA and SQIVND (reference sequence). The ends lost 4 bases at V and 0 bases at J; junction bases unmatched: 5. The CDR3 covers 17 residues. CDR3 residues: CASSTRLAGESTDTQYF. The CDR3, as DNA: TGTGCCAGTAGTACCCGACTAGCGGGGGAGAGCACAGATACGCAGTATTTT.

V gene TRBV7-2 combines with J gene TRBJ2-1; TRBD2 agrees at 9 bases. Germline V gives CDR1 SGHTA, CDR2 FQGNSA. CDR3 size: 19 residues. Germline trimming cut 1 base from V and 0 bases from J; bases unmatched to any gene: 10. The CDR3 DNA is TGTGCCAGCAGCTTAGTGGGGACTAGCTTCTCGTTCTCCTACAATGAGCAGTTCTTC. This gives the protein CASSLVGTSFSFSYNEQFF. The full variable domain, in which reference TRBV7-2 and TRBJ2-1 provide the parts outside the CDR3, is GAGVSQSPSNKVTEKGKDVELRCDPISGHTALYWYRQSLGQGLEFLIYFQGNSAPDKSGLPSDRFSAERTGGSVSTLTIQRTQQEDSAVYLCASSLVGTSFSFSYNEQFFGPGTRLTVL.